Listed below are T cell receptor beta chains from one sample, sequenced in a study of T-cell reconstitution after alpha-beta-depleted transplantation in children. TCRdb called the PCR reads again in MiXCR, with one record for every CDR3 protein. The sample contains about 980,000 distinct CDR3 sequences, about 29% of which appear only once. The sample consisted of PBMCs, mostly from graft donor cells, taken 360 days after TCRalphabeta/CD19-depleted stem cell transplant. These receptors were obtained from a boy under two years old who had a stem cell transplant for SCID, so the T cells may come from the graft donor. Both conserved end residues are part of each CDR3. Fields, in order: J gene, D gene, V gene, clone size, CDR3 DNA, CDR3 protein. The D gene is left open where the match is weak. Expanded clones are given a class, and other clones once, few, many or no size at all.

>TRBJ2-1|TRBD1|TRBV15|.
TGTGCCACCAGTACCACTTCCGGGACAGGACCCTACAATGAGCAGTTCTTC
CATSTTSGTGPYNEQFF
>TRBJ1-5|.|TRBV12-3/TRBV12-4|.
TGTGCCAGCAGTTTAGCCGGCAGGGTAGGACAGCCCCAGCATTTT
CASSLAGRVGQPQHF
>TRBJ2-3|.|TRBV4-2|.
TGTGCCAGCAGCCAACTTAGAGACACAGATACGCAGTATTTT
CASSQLRDTDTQYF
>TRBJ2-1|.|TRBV9|.
TGTGCCAGCGGCCCCTTGGACTACCCGCCGCCGAGCTCCTACAATGAGCAGTTCTTC
CASGPLDYPPPSSYNEQFF
>TRBJ2-2|TRBD1|TRBV7-8|.
TGTGCCAGCAGCTTAGTGTTCGGGACAGGGGTGTTGAGGGAGCTGTTTTTT
CASSLVFGTGVLRELFF
>TRBJ1-2|.|TRBV27|.
TGTGCCAGCAGTTTAACGGGAACAGGCCATGGTGGCTACACCTTC
CASSLTGTGHGGYTF
>TRBJ2-7|TRBD1|TRBV7-2|once
TGTGCCAGCAGCTTAGCCCGGGACAGGGGATACGAGCAGTACTTC
CASSLARDRGYEQYF
>TRBJ2-3|TRBD2|TRBV11-2|.
TGTGCCAGCAGCTCTCCGGGACTAGCGGGGCGTTACACAGATACGCAGTATTTT
CASSSPGLAGRYTDTQYF
>TRBJ2-1|.|TRBV7-9|.
TGTGCCAGCAGCTTAGAGTTCGAGGGTGGTGAGCAGTTCTTC
CASSLEFEGGEQFF
>TRBJ2-3|TRBD2|TRBV12-3/TRBV12-4|many
TGTGCCAGCAGCTTGGGGACTAGCGTTACAGATACGCAGTATTTT
CASSLGTSVTDTQYF
>TRBJ2-3|.|TRBV3-1|.
TGTGCCAGCAGCCAAGTGGCGGGTCGGAGCTTCACAGATACGCAGTATTTT
CASSQVAGRSFTDTQYF
>TRBJ2-1|TRBD1|TRBV28|few
TGTGCCAGCCGGTCCTGGGACAGGGGCGGCAATGAGCAGTTCTTC
CASRSWDRGGNEQFF
>TRBJ2-1|TRBD2|TRBV5-6|.
TGTGCCAGCACACCGAGTCTAGGACTAGCGGGGGGCTACAATGAGCAGTTCTTC
CASTPSLGLAGGYNEQFF
>TRBJ1-2|.|TRBV27|.
TGTGCCAGCACCGGAAAGAGGGGCTATGGCTACACCTTC
CASTGKRGYGYTF
>TRBJ2-5|.|TRBV4-1|.
TGCGCCAGCAGGCTGACCCTGTCCGAGACCCAGTACTTC
CASRLTLSETQYF
>TRBJ2-5|.|TRBV7-8|.
TGTGCCAGCAGCTTAGCGGGGCCGAGGAGCGGGGAGACCCAGTACTTC
CASSLAGPRSGETQYF
>TRBJ1-1|TRBD1|TRBV29-1|many
TGCAGCGGCCGTCGGCCCATTGGGACAGGGAACACTGAAGCTTTCTTT
CSGRRPIGTGNTEAFF
>TRBJ2-1|.|TRBV4-2|many
TGTGCCAGCAGCCAAGATGAGAGGGTGTTTGGGGGCGTGGAGCAGTTCTTC
CASSQDERVFGGVEQFF
>TRBJ2-3|TRBD2|TRBV5-4|few
TGTGCCAGCAGCTTGGCCAAAACCAACGAACTAGCGGGGGCTCCCAACCAGCAGTATTTT
CASSLAKTNELAGAPNQQYF
>TRBJ2-3|.|TRBV29-1|.
TGCAGCGCCGTCCCCGGGGGACACTCAGATACGCAGTATTTT
CSAVPGGHSDTQYF
>TRBJ1-4|TRBD1|TRBV2|few
TGTGCCAGCAGTGAAGGGACAGGGGGGGGACGTGAAAAACTGTTTTTT
CASSEGTGGGREKLFF
>TRBJ2-5|TRBD2|TRBV20-1|.
TGCAGTGCTTTTCGAGGACTAGCGGGCGGTCCCCCAATGGCCCAGTACTTC
CSAFRGLAGGPPMAQYF
>TRBJ2-1|.|TRBV7-8|.
TGTGCCAGCAGCTTAGTAGGGGACGAGAGCCACGATAATGAGCAGTTCTTC
CASSLVGDESHDNEQFF
>TRBJ1-5|TRBD1|TRBV4-1|.
TGCGCCAGCAGCCCCAGGACAGGGGGAGTTTATCAGCCCCAGCATTTT
CASSPRTGGVYQPQHF
>TRBJ2-7|.|TRBV18|.
TGTGCCAGCTCACCGGAGGGAGGAAACTACGAGCAGTACTTC
CASSPEGGNYEQYF
>TRBJ1-5|TRBD1|TRBV4-2|.
TGTGCCAGGGGCCGCCGGGACAGGGCCTCTAATCAGCCCCAGCATTTT
CARGRRDRASNQPQHF
>TRBJ1-1|TRBD1|TRBV2|few
TGTGCCAGCGTCGCGGGACAGACCAGAAACACTGAAGCTTTCTTT
CASVAGQTRNTEAFF
>TRBJ2-1|TRBD2|TRBV7-3|few
TGTGCCAGCAGCTTAGTCGGACTAGCGATGGATGAGCAGTTCTTC
CASSLVGLAMDEQFF
>TRBJ2-1|.|TRBV25-1|few
TGTGCCAGCAGTGATGTCGGGGGTGGGACCTACAATGAGCAGTTCTTC
CASSDVGGGTYNEQFF
>TRBJ2-3|.|TRBV5-1|few
TGCGCCAGCAGCTTGGAGGGGCTACTGACAGATACGCAGTATTTT
CASSLEGLLTDTQYF
>TRBJ1-3|.|TRBV7-9|.
TGTGCCAGCAGCTTTGAAAGGACTGGAAACACCATATATTTT
CASSFERTGNTIYF
>TRBJ2-5|.|TRBV3-1|once
TGTGCCTGCAGCAAAGATGCCGTTACGTTTGGGGGGGAGACCCAGTACTTC
CACSKDAVTFGGETQYF
>TRBJ2-1|.|TRBV5-1|.
TGCGCCAGCAGCTTGAGATCAGGGGCGACTTCCTACAATGAGCAGTTCTTC
CASSLRSGATSYNEQFF
>TRBJ2-7|.|TRBV29-1|.
TGCAGCGTCGCTACCCAGGGGATCTCCTACGAGCAGTACTTC
CSVATQGISYEQYF
>TRBJ2-1|TRBD2|TRBV10-3|.
TGTGCCATCGGTAGACTAGCCGACCACAATGAGCAGTTCTTC
CAIGRLADHNEQFF
>TRBJ2-7|.|TRBV2|.
TGTGCCAGCAACCTGGTCCTCTACGAGCAGTACTTC
CASNLVLYEQYF
>TRBJ2-7|.|TRBV7-8|.
TGTGCCAGCAGCTTTCCTAATGAGGGAGGTACCTCCTACGAGCAGTACTTC
CASSFPNEGGTSYEQYF
>TRBJ2-5|.|TRBV5-1|.
TGCGCCAGCAGCACCACAAGGTACCAAGAGACCCAGTACTTC
CASSTTRYQETQYF
>TRBJ2-7|.|TRBV20-1|.
TGCAGTGCAAAAAGACAGAAGGAGCAGTACTTC
CSAKRQKEQYF
>TRBJ1-5|.|TRBV20-1|few
TGCAGTGCTAGAGATCCTCAACGGGGAGGCAATCAGCCCCAGCATTTT
CSARDPQRGGNQPQHF
>TRBJ2-3|.|TRBV3-1|.
TGTGCCAGCAGCCAAGATCTTTCTCCCGGTACGCAGTATTTT
CASSQDLSPGTQYF
>TRBJ1-2|TRBD1|TRBV2|.
TGTGCCAGCAGGATGGAACAGGGGAACCACTATGGCTACACCTTC
CASRMEQGNHYGYTF
>TRBJ2-7|.|TRBV7-3|.
TGTGCCAGCAGCTTAAGGGGTTTTAACTTC
CASSLRGFNF
>TRBJ2-6|.|TRBV5-1|.
TGCGCCAGCAGCCTGTCCGGGGTCTCTGGGGCCAACGTCCTGACTTTC
CASSLSGVSGANVLTF
>TRBJ1-1|TRBD1|TRBV29-1|.
TGCAGCGTTGACCCCCGAGGGACAGGCGCTTTCTTT
CSVDPRGTGAFF
>TRBJ2-7|TRBD1|TRBV27|.
TGTGCCAGCATGGACAGGGGAGTATGGGGCGAGCAGTACTTC
CASMDRGVWGEQYF
>TRBJ2-1|.|TRBV11-3|.
TGTGCCAGCAGCCCGAAGGGGGGGAACTACAATGAGCAGTTCTTC
CASSPKGGNYNEQFF
>TRBJ2-1|.|TRBV12-3/TRBV12-4|few
TGTGCCAGCACTTCAAACAATGAGCAGTTCTTC
CASTSNNEQFF
>TRBJ2-3|.|TRBV5-1|.
TGCGCCAGCAGCGAACCCCCAGGGGCGCAAGGAGATACGCAGTATTTT
CASSEPPGAQGDTQYF
>TRBJ2-3|.|TRBV4-3|.
TGCGCCAGCAGCGTACCGGGCCTCCACACAGATACGCAGTATTTT
CASSVPGLHTDTQYF
>TRBJ2-2|.|TRBV5-1|.
TGCGCCAGCAGCTTGGGCAGGCCGAACACCGGGGAGCTGTTTTTT
CASSLGRPNTGELFF
>TRBJ2-3|TRBD1|TRBV4-3|.
TGCGCCAGCAGCCAAGTGGAACGGGACAGCCTTACAGATACGCAGTATTTT
CASSQVERDSLTDTQYF
>TRBJ2-1|.|TRBV7-9|few
TGTGCCAGCCTAAACACGCGGCAGGGGAACAATGAGCAGTTCTTC
CASLNTRQGNNEQFF